This passage covers 10 T cell receptor beta chains from one sample sequenced in a study of identical twins. Each CDR3 protein gets one entry after TCRdb re-called the 5' RACE reads with MiXCR. The data show about 530,000 distinct CDR3 sequences, about a fifth seen once. The data also belong to a second study, concerning yellow fever vaccine responses in identical twins.

The sequenced sample consisted of CD4+ T cells sorted from blood. The source of these receptors is a woman under 30 in good health.

A few counts support this clonotype. This sequence joins TRBV6-1 and TRBJ2-7, with 9 bases that match TRBD1. The CDR3 is made up of 16 amino acids. The germline V gene encodes CDR1 MNHNS and CDR2 SASEGT. V shed 1 base, J shed 3 bases, and the junction held 7 bases outside the gene matches. DNA of the CDR3: TGTGCCAGCAGTGAAGAGGGACAGGGAAGGCGCTACGAGCAGTACTTC. This translates into CASSEEGQGRRYEQYF.

This clonotype was counted a few times. J is TRBJ2-7 and V is TRBV6-7; D might be TRBD1 (6 bases). TRBV6-7 belongs to the ORF category, with a function that is uncertain. V lost 5 bases and J lost 3, with 20 bases in between. The CDR3 has 16 amino acids. CDR3 sequence: CASSRPPGQLNYEQYV. The CDR3 DNA follows: TGTGCCAGCAGTCGCCCCCCGGGACAACTCAACTACGAGCAGTACGTC.

The V gene is TRBV11-2, the J gene TRBJ2-2; the D gene is possibly TRBD2 (6 bases). V lost 0 bases, J lost 7 bases, and 15 bases lay in between. The CDR3 is 16 amino acids. Germline lookup yields CDR1 SGHAT and CDR2 FQNNGV. This CDR3 is CASSLDFGGPSGELFF. In DNA, the CDR3 is TGTGCCAGCAGCTTAGATTTCGGAGGGCCGAGCGGGGAGCTGTTTTTT.

In its sample, this clonotype was seen once. The J gene is TRBJ2-2, the V gene TRBV7-2; TRBD1 aligns across 10 bases. The CDR3 covers 15 residues. Germline V gives CDR1 SGHTA, CDR2 FQGNSA. J lost 7 bases, V lost 6 bases, and 8 bases had no gene match. The CDR3 here is CASSMRQGAIGELFF. The DNA of the CDR3 is TGTGCCAGCAGTATGAGACAGGGGGCAATCGGGGAGCTGTTTTTT. Filled out from reference TRBV7-2 and TRBJ2-2, the complete variable domain reads GAGVSQSPSNKVTEKGKDVELRCDPISGHTALYWYRQSLGQGLEFLIYFQGNSAPDKSGLPSDRFSAERTGGSVSTLTIQRTQQEDSAVYLCASSMRQGAIGELFFGEGSRLTVL.

The sample holds many counts of this clonotype. The chain uses TRBV28 and TRBJ2-1; 9 bases align to TRBD1. The V segment lost 2 bases and the J segment 6 bases; nucleotides outside the gene matches: 5. This CDR3 comprises 15 residues. The germline CDR1 and CDR2 sequences are MDHEN and SYDVKM. The CDR3 DNA is TGTGCCAGCAGTTTACCGGCGGGACAGGGCAATGAGCAGTTCTTC. Amino acid sequence: CASSLPAGQGNEQFF.

This clonotype was seen more than once but under ten times. The chain recombines TRBV5-1 with TRBJ2-3, with D perhaps assigned TRBD1 or TRBD2 (5 bases each). CDR1 SGHRS and CDR2 YFSETQ come from the germline V gene. V shed 1 base and J shed 4 bases, with 16 bases lying between them. The CDR3 has 16 amino acids. The CDR3, as DNA: TGCGCCAGCAGCTTGACAGGAGGTAGCATCCCAGATACGCAGTATTTT. Translated: CASSLTGGSIPDTQYF.

The CDR3 coding sequence is TGTGCCAGCAGTCGACTAGCCCGGCACGAGCAGTACTTC. Amino acids: CASSRLARHEQYF. The chain couples TRBV2 to TRBJ2-7; 7 bases agree with TRBD2. This CDR3 region has 13 residues. V lost 5 bases to trimming and J lost 5 bases; unmatched junction nucleotides: 6. From germline, CDR1 is SNHLY and CDR2 FYNNEI.

The sample holds a few counts of this clonotype. The chain employs TRBV20-1 and TRBJ1-5; maybe TRBD1 (6 bases). Germline CDR1 reads DFQATT; CDR2 reads SNEGSKA (reference sequence). The ends were cut back, 6 bases at V and 1 base at J, with 16 bases in the middle. The CDR3 spans 15 residues. As DNA, the CDR3 is TGCAGTGCACACGCAAGGGGGACGAGCAATCAGCCCCAGCATTTT. Encoded protein: CSAHARGTSNQPQHF.

This chain links TRBV10-3 with TRBJ2-5; 12 bases fit TRBD2. CDR1 and CDR2 (germline): ENHRY, SYGVKD. V dropped 2 bases and J dropped 6; count of bases not matched to a gene: 7. The CDR3 has 16 amino acids. The CDR3 protein is CAISENTSGRRKTQYF. The CDR3 nucleotides are TGTGCCATCAGTGAGAATACTAGCGGGAGGCGGAAGACCCAGTACTTC.

The J gene is TRBJ2-7, the V gene TRBV20-1; 14 bases line up with TRBD2. Germline assignment: CDR1 DFQATT and CDR2 SNEGSKA (reference sequence). CDR3 length equals 16 residues. V dropped 6 bases and J dropped 0; count of bases not matched to a gene: 7. The CDR3 protein is CSATGTSGGPSYEQYF. CDR3 sequence (DNA): TGCAGTGCAACCGGGACTAGCGGGGGACCCTCCTACGAGCAGTACTTC.